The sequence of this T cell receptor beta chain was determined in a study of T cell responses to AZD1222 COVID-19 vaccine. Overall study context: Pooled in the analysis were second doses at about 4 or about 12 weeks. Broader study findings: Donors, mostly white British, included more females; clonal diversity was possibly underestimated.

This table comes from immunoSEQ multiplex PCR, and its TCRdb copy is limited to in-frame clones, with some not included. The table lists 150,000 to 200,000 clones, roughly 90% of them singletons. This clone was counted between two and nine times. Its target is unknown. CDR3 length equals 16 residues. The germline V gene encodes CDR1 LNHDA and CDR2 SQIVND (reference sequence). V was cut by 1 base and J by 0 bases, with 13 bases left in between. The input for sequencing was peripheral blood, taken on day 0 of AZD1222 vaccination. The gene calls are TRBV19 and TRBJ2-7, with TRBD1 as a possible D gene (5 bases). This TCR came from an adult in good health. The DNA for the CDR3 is TGTGCCAGTAGTATAGCCGTCGAGACAGTCTCCTACGAGCAGTACTTC. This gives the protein CASSIAVETVSYEQYF. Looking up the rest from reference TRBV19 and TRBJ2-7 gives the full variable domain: DGGITQSPKYLFRKEGQNVTLSCEQNLNHDAMYWYRQDPGQGLRLIYYSQIVNDFQKGDIAEGYSVSREKKESFPLTVTSAQKNPTAFYLCASSIAVETVSYEQYFGPGTRLTVT.